The 2 T cell receptor beta chains below come from one sample, sequenced in a study of vaccination and CD4 T cells after COVID-19. An Oncomine TCR Beta short-read assay was used to sequence the DNA from cultured CD4+ T cells. MiXCR, run by TCRdb on the PCR reads, gives a single entry per CDR3 protein. The data hold about 13,000 distinct CDR3 sequences, with under 55% observed a single time. Treatment here: roughly nine-day PBMC culture with coronavirus spike peptide pools or control peptides (ViraFEST assay). Which antigens these TCRs recognize remains unknown. Sequenced here: CD4+ T cells from blood, cultured in vitro, sampled after SARS-CoV-2 vaccination. These receptors all come from a human donor who had recovered from COVID-19.

The table lists this clonotype with a count of one. J is TRBJ2-1 and V is TRBV25-1; TRBD2 aligns across 8 bases. Trimming at V came to 5 bases and at J to 10 bases, leaving 13 bases not matched to a gene. The length of the CDR3 is 15 residues. Germline V gives CDR1 MGHDK, CDR2 SYGVNS. The CDR3 region is CASSLLAGDPQEQFF. The CDR3 bases are TGTGCCAGCAGTCTCCTAGCGGGCGACCCCCAAGAGCAGTTCTTC.

V gene TRBV5-1 combines with J gene TRBJ2-1, with TRBD1 matching 11 bases. This CDR3 contains 14 residues. Losses at the gene ends were 4 bases for V and 8 bases for J; bases not matched to a gene: 5. Germline V gene sequence: CDR1 SGHRS, CDR2 YFSETQ. CDR3 coding DNA: TGCGCCAGCAGCACGAGGACAGGGGGCGATGAGCAGTTCTTC. It yields the protein CASSTRTGGDEQFF. Together with reference TRBV5-1 and TRBJ2-1, the CDR3 gives the full variable domain: KAGVTQTPRYLIKTRGQQVTLSCSPISGHRSVSWYQQTPGQGLQFLFEYFSETQRNKGNFPGRFSGRQFSNSRSEMNVSTLELGDSALYLCASSTRTGGDEQFFGPGTRLTVL.